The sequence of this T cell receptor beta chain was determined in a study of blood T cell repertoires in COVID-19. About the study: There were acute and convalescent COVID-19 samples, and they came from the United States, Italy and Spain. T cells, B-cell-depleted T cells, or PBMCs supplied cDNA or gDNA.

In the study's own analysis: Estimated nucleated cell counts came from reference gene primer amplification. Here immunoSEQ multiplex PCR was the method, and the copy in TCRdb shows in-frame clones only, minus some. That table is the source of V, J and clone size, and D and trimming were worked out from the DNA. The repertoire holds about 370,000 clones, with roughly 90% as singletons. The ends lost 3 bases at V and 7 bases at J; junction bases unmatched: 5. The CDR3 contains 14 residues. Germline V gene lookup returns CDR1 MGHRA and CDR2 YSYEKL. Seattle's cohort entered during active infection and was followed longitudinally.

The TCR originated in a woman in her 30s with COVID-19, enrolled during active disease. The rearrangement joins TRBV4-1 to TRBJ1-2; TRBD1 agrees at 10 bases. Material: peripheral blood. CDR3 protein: CASSHPGQGVGYTF. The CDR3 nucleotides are TGCGCCAGCAGCCATCCCGGACAGGGGGTTGGCTACACCTTC.